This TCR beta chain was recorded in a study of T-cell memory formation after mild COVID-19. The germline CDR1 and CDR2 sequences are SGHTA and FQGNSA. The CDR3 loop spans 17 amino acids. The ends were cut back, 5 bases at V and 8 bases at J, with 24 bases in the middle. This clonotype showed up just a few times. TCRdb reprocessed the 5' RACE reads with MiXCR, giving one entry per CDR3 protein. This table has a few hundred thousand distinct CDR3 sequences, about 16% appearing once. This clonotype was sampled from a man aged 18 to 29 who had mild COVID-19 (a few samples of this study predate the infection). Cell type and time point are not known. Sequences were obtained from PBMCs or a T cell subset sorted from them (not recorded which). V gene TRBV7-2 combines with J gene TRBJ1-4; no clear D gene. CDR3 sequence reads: CASSRPPGLSTGEKLFF. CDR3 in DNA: TGTGCCAGCAGCCGGCCTCCAGGTCTATCTACGGGCGAAAAACTGTTTTTT.